This is a list of T cell receptor beta chains from one sample in a study of blood T cell repertoires in COVID-19. This table comes from immunoSEQ multiplex PCR, and its TCRdb copy is limited to in-frame clones, with some not included. The data hold 200,000 to 250,000 clones, with 70% to 85% observed a single time. Sequenced input: PBMCs or T cells enriched from blood (not recorded which). These receptors all come from a man aged 35-49 years who had recovered from COVID-19. Both conserved end residues are part of each CDR3. The D gene is left open where the match is weak. Not all rows give a size; the values are once, few, many and, for expanded clones, a class.

cdr3_aa,cdr3_nt,d_call,j_call,v_call,clone_size
CAWSLGPGYTF,TGTGCCTGGAGTCTGGGCCCTGGCTACACCTTC,-,TRBJ1-2,TRBV30,-
CASSYGAGNNQETQYF,TGTGCCAGCAGTTACGGGGCAGGGAATAACCAAGAGACCCAGTACTTC,-,TRBJ2-5,TRBV6-2/TRBV6-3,few
CASSHVAGINNEQFF,TGCGCCAGCAGCCATGTAGCGGGGATAAACAATGAGCAGTTCTTC,TRBD2,TRBJ2-1,TRBV4-1,-
CASSQDRVYGTIYF,TGCGCCAGCAGCCAAGACAGGGTGTATGGCACCATATATTTT,-,TRBJ1-3,TRBV4-1,few
CASILRVASGGVRTDTQYF,TGTGCCAGCATCCTTAGGGTGGCTAGCGGGGGGGTCCGCACAGATACGCAGTATTTT,TRBD2,TRBJ2-3,TRBV11-2,-
CASSPPGRGYTF,TGTGCCAGCAGCCCCCCTGGGCGTGGCTACACCTTC,-,TRBJ1-2,TRBV27,-
CASNKTPTGTQYF,TGTGCCAGCAACAAGACCCCTACGGGGACCCAGTACTTC,-,TRBJ2-5,TRBV6-5,-
CASGLAGGLGNEQFF,TGTGCCAGTGGCTTAGCGGGAGGGCTGGGCAATGAGCAGTTCTTC,TRBD2,TRBJ2-1,TRBV19,once
CASSPPTGVIYNEQFF,TGTGCCAGCAGCCCCCCGACAGGGGTCATCTACAATGAGCAGTTCTTC,TRBD1,TRBJ2-1,TRBV7-2,-
CASAPLAGGYNEQFF,TGTGCCAGCGCCCCCCTAGCGGGGGGCTACAATGAGCAGTTCTTC,TRBD2,TRBJ2-1,TRBV18,once
CASSSGELFF,TGTGCCAGCAGCTCGGGGGAGCTGTTTTTT,-,TRBJ2-2,TRBV9,-
CASSPRTSGGAYHEQYF,TGTGCCAGCAGCCCACGGACTAGCGGGGGGGCCTACCACGAGCAGTACTTC,TRBD2,TRBJ2-7,TRBV7-2,-
CASSQEYSLWEQYF,TGTGCCAGCAGCCAAGAATACAGCCTCTGGGAGCAGTACTTC,-,TRBJ2-7,TRBV4-2,-
CASSSYSNQPQHF,TGTGCCAGCAGCTCTTATAGCAATCAGCCCCAGCATTTT,-,TRBJ1-5,TRBV7-3,-
CASSLGLGYDEQFF,TGTGCCAGCAGCTTGGGGCTAGGGTACGATGAGCAGTTCTTC,-,TRBJ2-1,TRBV11-2,-
CASSRTGETAFF,TGTGCCAGCAGCCGAACAGGGGAGACGGCTTTCTTT,TRBD1,TRBJ1-1,TRBV3-1/TRBV3-2,-
CASSLVGGSSTDTQYF,TGCGCCAGCAGCTTGGTGGGGGGGTCTAGCACAGATACGCAGTATTTT,TRBD2,TRBJ2-3,TRBV5-1,-
CASSSVRGATNEKLFF,TGTGCCAGTTCTTCGGTCCGGGGAGCAACTAATGAAAAACTGTTTTTT,-,TRBJ1-4,TRBV28,few
CSVEWARGTVWYGYTF,TGCAGCGTTGAATGGGCCCGGGGTACGGTTTGGTATGGCTACACCTTC,-,TRBJ1-2,TRBV29-1,-
CASSQDPQVDTIYF,TGCGCCAGCAGCCAAGATCCCCAGGTTGACACCATATATTTT,-,TRBJ1-3,TRBV4-1,-
CASSLSGQGAYEQYF,TGTGCCAGCAGCTTATCCGGCCAGGGGGCCTACGAGCAGTACTTC,TRBD1,TRBJ2-7,TRBV11-2,many
CASSLPDSLAFF,TGCGCCAGCAGCCTACCGGACAGTTTGGCTTTCTTT,-,TRBJ1-1,TRBV4-1,once
CASTRVAGAKQYF,TGTGCCAGCACCCGGGTAGCGGGAGCGAAACAGTACTTC,TRBD2,TRBJ2-7,TRBV12-3/TRBV12-4,-
CASRLLAGGDEQFF,TGTGCCAGCAGATTACTAGCGGGAGGGGATGAGCAGTTCTTC,TRBD2,TRBJ2-1,TRBV6-5,-
CASSLWNRPYEQYF,TGTGCCAGCAGTTTGTGGAACAGACCCTACGAGCAGTACTTC,-,TRBJ2-7,TRBV28,-
CASSLRAGSNEQFF,TGTGCCAGCAGCTTAAGAGCGGGGTCCAATGAGCAGTTCTTC,TRBD2,TRBJ2-1,TRBV11-1,-
CASLPYPTGEQFF,TGTGCCAGCCTCCCCTATCCCACGGGTGAGCAGTTCTTC,-,TRBJ2-1,TRBV2,-
CSVLVTGNLNQPQHF,TGCAGCGTTCTAGTGACAGGTAACCTCAATCAGCCCCAGCATTTT,-,TRBJ1-5,TRBV29-1,-
CASATRTGRETQYF,TGTGCCAGCGCGACCCGGACAGGGAGAGAGACCCAGTACTTC,TRBD1,TRBJ2-5,TRBV28,-
CASSPSGRYDNEQFF,TGCGCCAGCAGTCCCAGCGGGAGATACGACAATGAGCAGTTCTTC,TRBD2,TRBJ2-1,TRBV10-1,-
CASSLFSGGGTDTQYF,TGTGCCAGCAGCTTATTTAGCGGGGGGGGCACAGATACGCAGTATTTT,TRBD2,TRBJ2-3,TRBV5-4,-
CASSLEAGTIGSPLHF,TGTGCCAGCAGTCTCGAGGCCGGGACAATAGGCTCACCCCTCCACTTT,-,TRBJ1-6,TRBV28,-
CASSQDLLAGGQVLQETQYF,TGCGCCAGCAGCCAAGATCTATTAGCGGGGGGCCAAGTCCTCCAAGAGACCCAGTACTTC,TRBD2,TRBJ2-5,TRBV4-3,-
CASSQSGTTGNTIYF,TGTGCCAGCAGCCAATCAGGGACTACTGGAAACACCATATATTTT,-,TRBJ1-3,TRBV3-1/TRBV3-2,-
CASSRIGTDSNYGYTF,TGTGCCAGCAGCAGAATTGGGACAGACTCTAACTATGGCTACACCTTC,TRBD1,TRBJ1-2,TRBV7-8,-
CASSLDGVGANVLTF,TGCGCCAGCAGCTTGGACGGGGTTGGGGCCAACGTCCTGACTTTC,-,TRBJ2-6,TRBV5-1,-
CASSPSPSRGETQYF,TGTGCCAGCAGCCCGAGCCCTAGCAGGGGGGAGACCCAGTACTTC,TRBD1,TRBJ2-5,TRBV7-7,-
CASSLRGTIYF,TGTGCCAGCAGTTTGCGGGGCACCATATATTTT,-,TRBJ1-3,TRBV28,-
CASRRYGEEGYTF,TGTGCCAGCAGGAGATATGGAGAGGAGGGCTACACCTTC,-,TRBJ1-2,TRBV12-3/TRBV12-4,-
CATYSGVSGANVLTF,TGTGCCACTTATTCAGGGGTTTCTGGGGCCAACGTCCTGACTTTC,-,TRBJ2-6,TRBV15,-
CASSPGGDFYNEQFF,TGTGCCAGCTCACCCGGGGGAGATTTCTACAATGAGCAGTTCTTC,-,TRBJ2-1,TRBV18,-
CASSLQENTEAFF,TGTGCCAGCAGCCTACAGGAGAACACTGAAGCTTTCTTT,-,TRBJ1-1,TRBV6-5,-
CASSPRGNTGELFF,TGTGCCAGCAGCCCCCGGGGGAACACCGGGGAGCTGTTTTTT,-,TRBJ2-2,TRBV3-1/TRBV3-2,-
CASRDFPLIGQPQHF,TGTGCCAGCAGGGATTTTCCCCTCATCGGGCAGCCCCAGCATTTT,-,TRBJ1-5,TRBV6-5,-
CASSPPPGQYEQYF,TGTGCCAGCAGTCCACCCCCAGGTCAATACGAGCAGTACTTC,-,TRBJ2-7,TRBV28,-
CASSRQYPTSGSSYNEQFF,TGTGCCAGCAGTCGGCAATATCCGACTAGCGGGAGCTCCTACAATGAGCAGTTCTTC,TRBD2,TRBJ2-1,TRBV2,-
CASSQDMGQGDVYGYTF,TGTGCCAGCAGCCAAGATATGGGACAGGGGGATGTCTATGGCTACACCTTC,TRBD1,TRBJ1-2,TRBV4-2,-
CAWSVGVDQPQHF,TGTGCCTGGAGTGTCGGGGTGGATCAGCCCCAGCATTTT,-,TRBJ1-5,TRBV30,-